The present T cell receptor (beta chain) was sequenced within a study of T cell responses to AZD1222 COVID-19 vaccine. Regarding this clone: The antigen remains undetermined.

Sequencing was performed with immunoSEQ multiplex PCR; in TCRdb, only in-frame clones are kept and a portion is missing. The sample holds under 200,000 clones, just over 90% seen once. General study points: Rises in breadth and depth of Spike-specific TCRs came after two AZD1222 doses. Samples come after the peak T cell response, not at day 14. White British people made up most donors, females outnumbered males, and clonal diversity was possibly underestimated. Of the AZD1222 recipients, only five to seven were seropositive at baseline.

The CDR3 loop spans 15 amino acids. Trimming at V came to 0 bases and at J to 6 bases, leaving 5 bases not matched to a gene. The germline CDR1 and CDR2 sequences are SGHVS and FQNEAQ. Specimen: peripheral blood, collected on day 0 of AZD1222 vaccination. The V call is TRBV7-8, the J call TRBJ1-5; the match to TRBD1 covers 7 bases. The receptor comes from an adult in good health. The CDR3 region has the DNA TGTGCCAGCAGCTTAGCGGGCAGGGGGAGTCAGCCCCAGCATTTT. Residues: CASSLAGRGSQPQHF.